These 20 T cell receptor beta chains originate from one sample sequenced in a study of blood T cell repertoires in COVID-19. Sequencing was performed with immunoSEQ multiplex PCR; in TCRdb, only in-frame clones are kept and a portion is missing. The table has about 210,000 clones, approximately 80% seen once; the top ten hold roughly 7.6%. Material for sequencing was peripheral blood. The receptors were sampled from a woman of 80 years or more with COVID-19, enrolled during active disease.

This chain joins TRBV24-1 and TRBJ2-5; TRBD1 agrees at 10 bases. There are 16 residues in the CDR3. Germline V lookup: CDR1 KGHDR, CDR2 SFDVKD. J lost 5 bases, V lost 3 bases, and 8 bases had no gene match. The CDR3 DNA reads TGTGCCACCAGTGATCCCCGGGACAGGGGCGGCGAGACCCAGTACTTC. Translation gives CATSDPRDRGGETQYF.

The CDR3 bases are TGTGCCAGCTCACCAACTGGGGGGGTCACAGATACGCAGTATTTT. This codes for CASSPTGGVTDTQYF. The rearrangement uses TRBV18 and TRBJ2-3; 7 nucleotides align to TRBD2. This CDR3 comprises 15 residues. V lost 2 bases, J lost 2 bases, and 4 bases stayed unmatched. CDR1 and CDR2 (germline): KGHSH, LQKENI.

The chain recombines TRBV13 with TRBJ1-1; 8 nucleotides match TRBD1. Germline V gene data show CDR1 as PRHDT and CDR2 as FYEKMQ (reference sequence). J was trimmed by 5 bases and V by 4 bases; bases with no gene match: 6. This CDR3 spans 14 amino acids. The CDR3 DNA reads as TGTGCCAGCAGCTCCGGGACAGGTGGGACTGAAGCTTTCTTT. This sequence encodes CASSSGTGGTEAFF.

By frequency in the sample, this clone is large. The V call is TRBV27, the J call TRBJ2-2, with TRBD2 matching over 8 bases. The junction had 12 bases not matched to a gene; V was cut back by 8 bases and J by 4 bases. CDR1 and CDR2 (germline): MNHEY, SMNVEV (reference sequence). The CDR3 sequence is 16 residues long. The CDR3 reads CASVGGAGAGTGELFF. For the CDR3, the DNA is TGTGCCAGCGTAGGAGGAGCGGGAGCCGGCACCGGGGAGCTGTTTTTT.

The V and J genes are TRBV25-1 and TRBJ2-7; no reliable D call. V was trimmed by 1 base and J by 2 bases, leaving 12 bases between them. The CDR3 runs to 15 residues. The germline V gene encodes CDR1 MGHDK and CDR2 SYGVNS. In nucleotides, the CDR3 is TGTGCCAGCAGTGAATCAGGAATCCTCCCCTACGAGCAGTACTTC. Translated, it gives CASSESGILPYEQYF.

The chain couples TRBV6-5 to TRBJ2-5, with D tentatively TRBD2 (5 bases). The germline V gene encodes CDR1 MNHEY and CDR2 SVGAGI. V dropped 0 bases and J dropped 2 bases, with 13 bases sitting between them. The CDR3 sequence is 16 residues long. CDR3 DNA: TGTGCCAGCAGTTACTCGAGTTCGTCGGGACAAGAGACCCAGTACTTC. The encoded protein is CASSYSSSSGQETQYF.

The rearrangement links TRBV29-1 to TRBJ1-3, with 7 bases identical to TRBD1. Trimming at V came to 5 bases and at J to 6 bases, leaving 10 bases not matched to a gene. Germline V gene lookup returns CDR1 SQVTM and CDR2 ANQGSEA. The CDR3 has 14 amino acids. CDR3 DNA sequence: TGCAGCGTTCGTGCCGGGACAGCCGAAAACACCATATATTTT. This translates into CSVRAGTAENTIYF. Filled out from reference TRBV29-1 and TRBJ1-3, the complete variable domain reads SAVISQKPSRDICQRGTSLTIQCQVDSQVTMMFWYRQQPGQSLTLIATANQGSEATYESGFVIDKFPISRPNLTFSTLTVSNMSPEDSSIYLCSVRAGTAENTIYFGEGSWLTVV.

The V gene is TRBV25-1, the J gene TRBJ2-7; 7 bases match TRBD1. The CDR3 is 15 residues long. V shed 4 bases, J shed 0 bases, and the junction held 6 bases outside the gene matches. The V gene's germline CDR1 is MGHDK and CDR2 SYGVNS. The CDR3 DNA reads as TGTGCCAGCAGTGGAGACAGGGTCCCCTCCTACGAGCAGTACTTC. This encodes CASSGDRVPSYEQYF.

The V gene is TRBV18, the J gene TRBJ2-1; D is unresolved. The CDR3 runs 17 residues. CDR1 is KGHSH, CDR2 LQKENI, per germline. The ends were cut back, 3 bases at V and 1 base at J, with 16 bases in the middle. The CDR3 loop reads CASSPLLTATSYNEQFF. The CDR3 nucleotides are TGTGCCAGCTCACCTCTTCTTACCGCTACTTCCTACAATGAGCAGTTCTTC.

The rearrangement uses TRBV5-5 and TRBJ2-3; 11 bases are shared with TRBD2. With 0 bases clipped from V and 4 bases from J, the junction kept 16 bases outside the gene matches. The CDR3 spans 20 residues. The germline V gene encodes CDR1 SGHKS and CDR2 YYEKEE (reference sequence). In nucleotides, the CDR3 is TGTGCCAGCAGCTTGGCCCCATCAGGGGGGCGGACTAGCGGGCCAGATACGCAGTATTTT. Amino acids: CASSLAPSGGRTSGPDTQYF.

The chain has TRBV3-1 (or the pseudogene TRBV3-2) and TRBJ1-2, with 8 bases matching TRBD1. The CDR3 is made up of 14 amino acids. V lost 3 bases, J lost 7 bases, and 7 bases stayed unmatched. CDR1 LGHDT and CDR2 YNNKEL come from the germline V gene (reference sequence). The DNA of the CDR3 is TGTGCCAGCAGCCATTCCGGACAGGGTTTTGGCTACACCTTC. This translates into CASSHSGQGFGYTF.

The genes are TRBV6-1 and TRBJ2-5; 9 bases map to TRBD2. Germline CDR1 is MNHNS and CDR2 is SASEGT. This CDR3 spans 17 amino acids. V shed 2 bases and J 2 bases; nucleotides not matched to a gene: 9. CDR3 region: CASSELAGAIPQETQYF. In nucleotides, the CDR3 is TGTGCCAGCAGTGAATTAGCGGGGGCAATACCTCAAGAGACCCAGTACTTC.

The chain recombines TRBV28 with TRBJ1-4; 7 nucleotides line up with TRBD1. Germline assignment: CDR1 MDHEN and CDR2 SYDVKM. The CDR3 extends over 14 amino acids. Trimming took 2 bases from V and 6 from J; bases not matched to a gene: 3. CDR3 protein: CASSLGTDYEKLFF. The CDR3 DNA reads TGTGCCAGCAGTTTAGGGACAGACTATGAAAAACTGTTTTTT.

The rearrangement joins TRBV27 to TRBJ1-1; 8 bases map to TRBD1. Germline CDR1 MNHEY, CDR2 SMNVEV (reference sequence). This CDR3 has 13 amino acids. Trimming cost V 10 bases and J 5 bases; bases outside gene matches: 9. CDR3 nucleotide sequence: TGTGCCACATCCCAGGGGGCTCGGACTGAAGCTTTCTTT. It specifies CATSQGARTEAFF.

The CDR3 loop is CASSPGQGANQPQHF. CDR3 sequence (DNA): TGTGCCAGCAGTCCTGGACAGGGCGCCAATCAGCCCCAGCATTTT. The rearrangement uses TRBV28 and TRBJ1-5; 8 bases map to TRBD1. Germline assignment: CDR1 MDHEN and CDR2 SYDVKM. Unmatched junction bases numbered 6, after V lost 5 bases and J lost 3 bases. The CDR3 extends over 15 amino acids.

V and J are TRBV29-1 and TRBJ1-1; D is perhaps TRBD1 (6 bases). CDR3 length: 15 residues. Looked up from germline, CDR1 is SQVTM and CDR2 is ANQGSEA. Trimming took off 4 bases at V and 6 bases at J, with 21 bases between the two ends. The CDR3 DNA reads as TGCAGCGTTGGAGTGTCGGGGGGGCTGGGGTCTGAAGCTTTCTTT. As protein: CSVGVSGGLGSEAFF.

A few counts support this clone. The CDR3, as DNA: TGTGCCAGCAGCTCGCAAACAGGGGCGACGAACTATGGCTACACCTTC. Protein sequence: CASSSQTGATNYGYTF. The chain employs TRBV5-6 and TRBJ1-2, with 7 bases identical to TRBD1. In germline, CDR1 is SGHDT, CDR2 YYEEEE. CDR3 length: 16 residues. Losses at the gene ends were 3 bases for V and 2 bases for J; bases not matched to a gene: 10.

This sequence joins TRBV28 and TRBJ2-3, with unresolved D. Germline loops: CDR1 MDHEN, CDR2 SYDVKM. The CDR3 is made up of 11 amino acids. Trimming pared 6 bases from V and 3 bases from J, leaving 4 bases between. The CDR3 DNA reads TGTGCCAGCAGCGTAACAGATACGCAGTATTTT. It yields the protein CASSVTDTQYF.

The V call is TRBV12-3 or TRBV12-4, the J call TRBJ1-5; maybe TRBD1 (5 bases). The CDR3 runs 11 residues. The V and J ends lost 5 bases and 9 bases respectively, with 8 bases between them. The CDR3 is CASSIGGPQHF. CDR3 DNA: TGTGCCAGCAGTATCGGGGGGCCCCAGCATTTT.

This chain connects TRBV5-6 to TRBJ1-4; possible D gene TRBD1, 6 bases. Trimming took off 0 bases at V and 10 bases at J, with 13 bases between the two ends. The CDR3 loop spans 14 amino acids. Germline CDR1 is SGHDT and CDR2 is YYEEEE. The CDR3 spells CASSLVGGGLKLFF. CDR3 nucleotide sequence: TGTGCCAGCAGCTTGGTTGGGGGCGGATTAAAACTGTTTTTT.